This T cell receptor beta chain emerged from a study of shared clonotypes between healthy human individuals. Naive-designated CD8 cells lacked CD45RO, were positively enriched for CCR7, and omitted terminally differentiated effector memory CD45RA+ cells. Whole-study results and caveats: With few donors, the genetic and exposure-history diversity represented was limited. The sampled material consisted only of blood, and tissue repertoires are likely to differ.

Replicate PCRs for sorted subsets used approximately 190 ng DNA; this equaled 30,000 to 35,000 T cell genomes. Some clones are missing from TCRdb's copy, which holds only in-frame ones; the method was immunoSEQ multiplex PCR. Here the sample spans over 2 million clones, approximately 95% being singletons. The CDR3 contains 13 residues. The ends were cut back, 4 bases at V and 2 bases at J, with 9 bases in the middle. Germline values: CDR1 MNHNY, CDR2 SVGAGI (reference sequence). As regards this clone: Its target is unknown.

The chain combines TRBV6-6 with TRBJ2-7; D may be TRBD2 (5 bases). The TCR was taken from a man between 18 and 35 years old in good health. Sequencing was performed on naive CD8+ T cells sorted from blood. This chain's CDR3 is CASSFGVTYEQYF. As DNA, the CDR3 is TGTGCCAGCAGTTTCGGGGTTACCTACGAGCAGTACTTC.